The 27 T cell receptor beta chains below all came from one sample that was sequenced in a study of blood T cell repertoires in COVID-19. Sequencing used immunoSEQ multiplex PCR; TCRdb keeps in-frame clones, though not all of them. The data contain over 100,000 clones, nearly 70% of them singletons. The sequenced sample consisted of peripheral blood. These receptors all come from a woman aged 65 to 85 with acute or convalescent COVID-19.

The V call is TRBV14, the J call TRBJ2-3; D not certain. The germline gives CDR1 SGHDN, CDR2 FVKESK. The CDR3 spans 14 residues. V dropped 4 bases and J dropped 5 bases, with 13 bases sitting between them. CDR3 nucleotide sequence: TGTGCCAGCAGCCTTAGTTGGTCGAGAGATACGCAGTATTTT. Translated: CASSLSWSRDTQYF.

This chain joins TRBV6-5 and TRBJ2-7, with 8 bases that match TRBD1. The CDR3 spans 14 residues. Germline V lookup: CDR1 MNHEY, CDR2 SVGAGI. V was pared by 2 bases and J by 2 bases, with 2 bases of the junction left unmatched. As DNA, the CDR3 is TGTGCCAGCAGTTACGGGACAGGAGCCTACGAGCAGTACTTC. The encoded protein is CASSYGTGAYEQYF.

Only a few counts were recorded for this clone. The gene calls are TRBV2 and TRBJ1-1, with D possibly TRBD1 on 6 matching bases. CDR1 is SNHLY, CDR2 FYNNEI, per germline. CDR3 length: 13 amino acids. V was cut by 4 bases and J by 5 bases, with 11 bases left in between. This chain's CDR3 is CASSAPGTTEAFF. CDR3 nucleotides: TGTGCCAGCAGTGCCCCCGGGACAACTGAAGCTTTCTTT.

The chain recombines TRBV27 with TRBJ1-4; D unclear. The CDR3 sequence is 16 residues long. Per the germline V gene, CDR1 is MNHEY and CDR2 is SMNVEV (reference sequence). Trimming took 0 bases from V and 0 from J, leaving 8 bases between them. The CDR3, as DNA: TGTGCCAGCAGTTTATCCTACGGAGCAACTAATGAAAAACTGTTTTTT. Amino acids: CASSLSYGATNEKLFF.

V usage is TRBV7-3 and J usage is TRBJ2-1; the D gene is possibly TRBD1 (6 bases). Germline values: CDR1 SGHTA, CDR2 FQGTGA. The CDR3 extends over 17 amino acids. Trimming took 1 base from V and 6 from J, leaving 19 bases between them. This chain's CDR3 is CASSLIADQGTGNEQFF. Here the CDR3 DNA reads TGTGCCAGCAGCTTAATAGCCGACCAGGGGACGGGCAATGAGCAGTTCTTC.

J is TRBJ1-1 and V is TRBV18; D is ambiguous. V lost 0 bases and J lost 10, with 12 bases in between. Germline lookup yields CDR1 KGHSH and CDR2 LQKENI. The CDR3 is 13 residues long. The DNA of the CDR3 is TGTGCCAGCTCACCACCTTATGGACTTCTAGCTTTCTTT. It codes for CASSPPYGLLAFF. The whole variable domain, remainder taken from reference TRBV18 and TRBJ1-1, is NAGVMQNPRHLVRRRGQEARLRCSPMKGHSHVYWYRQLPEEGLKFMVYLQKENIIDESGMPKERFSAEFPKEGPSILRIQQVVRGDSAAYFCASSPPYGLLAFFGQGTRLTVV.

The chain combines TRBV5-1 with TRBJ1-6, with 9 bases lining up with TRBD1. This CDR3 comprises 15 residues. Germline V gene lookup returns CDR1 SGHRS and CDR2 YFSETQ. J gave up 9 bases and V 4 bases, and 8 bases lay outside the gene matches. The CDR3 reads CASSGSGTGTSPLHF. CDR3 DNA sequence: TGCGCCAGCAGCGGGTCCGGGACAGGGACTTCACCCCTCCACTTT.

Only one count was recorded for this clone. This sequence joins TRBV6-5 and TRBJ2-1; 8 bases fit TRBD1. The CDR3 contains 15 residues. CDR1 and CDR2 from the germline V gene are MNHEY and SVGAGI. V shed 5 bases and J 2 bases; nucleotides not matched to a gene: 5. The chain's CDR3 is CASSRTGIPYNEQFF. CDR3 nucleotide sequence: TGTGCCAGCAGTCGGACAGGGATCCCCTACAATGAGCAGTTCTTC.

This clone showed up just once. The DNA of the CDR3 is TGTGCCAGCAGTCCCCAGGGACTAGCGGGAGGCTTACGACGTTTCACCGGGGAGCTGTTTTTT. Amino acid sequence: CASSPQGLAGGLRRFTGELFF. The V and J genes are TRBV6-6 and TRBJ2-2; the match to TRBD2 covers 15 bases. CDR1 is MNHNY and CDR2 is SVGAGI in the germline V gene (reference sequence). This CDR3 has 21 residues. V trimming: 5 bases; J trimming: 4 bases; junction bases outside the gene matches: 17.

The rearrangement joins TRBV29-1 to TRBJ2-2; a weak D match, TRBD1 (5 bases). CDR1 is SQVTM, CDR2 ANQGSEA, per germline. With 5 bases removed from V and 6 bases from J, the gap between germline ends came to 10 bases. The CDR3 length is 12 residues. DNA of the CDR3: TGCAGCGTTCTTCAGGGATCCGGGGAGCTGTTTTTT. As protein: CSVLQGSGELFF.

The chain uses TRBV28 and TRBJ2-7, with a weak D call TRBD1 (5 bases). Trimming removed 5 bases from V and 5 bases from J, with 7 bases in between. Germline V CDR1 and CDR2: MDHEN, SYDVKM. The CDR3 has 11 residues. CDR3 DNA sequence: TGTGCCAGCAGTCAGGGAAACGAGCAGTACTTC. Translating it yields CASSQGNEQYF.

The rearrangement joins TRBV27 to TRBJ1-2; no clear D gene. This CDR3 comprises 14 residues. Per the germline V gene, CDR1 is MNHEY and CDR2 is SMNVEV (reference sequence). Deletions cut 6 bases from V and 4 bases from J, with 15 bases between. The CDR3 here is CASRPGTNLYGYTF. The CDR3 nucleotides are TGTGCCAGCAGGCCGGGAACTAACCTCTATGGCTACACCTTC.

This clone was recorded once. J is TRBJ2-3 and V is TRBV24-1, with TRBD2 matching 8 bases. This CDR3 comprises 16 residues. V gave up 4 bases and J gave up 2 bases; unmatched junction bases: 7. Per germline, CDR1 KGHDR and CDR2 SFDVKD. The CDR3 DNA sequence: TGTGCCACCAGTGAGGCCGGGGGGGCCCTCACAGATACGCAGTATTTT. Translating gives CATSEAGGALTDTQYF.

This clone was observed a few times. This chain connects TRBV7-8 to TRBJ1-2, with D possibly being TRBD1 (6 bases). CDR3 size: 17 residues. Trimming stripped 1 base from V and 8 bases from J, with 23 bases between. The V gene's germline CDR1 is SGHVS and CDR2 FQNEAQ. In nucleotides, the CDR3 is TGTGCCAGCAGCTTAGATCGGTTTCCAGGGGCAGGACGGGGCTACACCTTC. It yields the protein CASSLDRFPGAGRGYTF.

The chain joins TRBV29-1 to TRBJ2-5; maybe TRBD2 (6 bases). The length of the CDR3 is 12 residues. Germline CDR1 reads SQVTM; CDR2 reads ANQGSEA. CDR3 residues: CSELGRGETQYF. For the CDR3, the DNA is TGCAGTGAACTCGGTCGGGGGGAGACCCAGTACTTC. Using reference TRBV29-1 and TRBJ2-5 for the parts outside the CDR3, the full variable domain is SAVISQKPSRDICQRGTSLTIQCQVDSQVTMMFWYRQQPGQSLTLIATANQGSEATYESGFVIDKFPISRPNLTFSTLTVSNMSPEDSSIYLCSELGRGETQYFGPGTRLLVL.

The genes are TRBV4-1 and TRBJ2-3; 9 bases are a match to TRBD2. The germline V gene has CDR1 MGHRA and CDR2 YSYEKL. V gave up 4 bases and J gave up 4 bases; unmatched junction bases: 3. There are 14 residues in the CDR3. CDR3 sequence reads: CASSRTSDPDTQYF. The CDR3 bases are TGCGCCAGCAGCCGGACTAGCGACCCAGATACGCAGTATTTT.

The rearrangement links TRBV12-3 or TRBV12-4 to TRBJ2-5; TRBD2 agrees at 7 bases. V shed 7 bases, J shed 5 bases, and the junction held 4 bases outside the gene matches. CDR3 length: 12 residues. The DNA of the CDR3 is TGTGCCAGCACGCGGGGGTATGAGACCCAGTACTTC. Its translation: CASTRGYETQYF.

The chain combines TRBV4-1 with TRBJ2-1; TRBD2 agrees at 12 bases. The germline V gene encodes CDR1 MGHRA and CDR2 YSYEKL. The V segment lost 2 bases and the J segment 1 base; nucleotides outside the gene matches: 15. This CDR3 region has 21 residues. The CDR3 region is CASSQLLAGGLRGRSYNEQFF. The CDR3 region has the DNA TGCGCCAGCAGCCAACTACTAGCGGGAGGTCTCCGGGGGCGGTCCTACAATGAGCAGTTCTTC.

This clone occurred once. The rearrangement joins TRBV9 to TRBJ2-1, with TRBD2 identical over 9 bases. Germline loops: CDR1 SGDLS, CDR2 YYNGEE. V shed 4 bases and J 1 base; nucleotides not matched to a gene: 9. The CDR3 covers 17 residues. In DNA, the CDR3 is TGTGCCAGCAGCTCCCCCGTGCGGGGGGGGTCCTACAATGAGCAGTTCTTC. As protein: CASSSPVRGGSYNEQFF.

The chain recombines TRBV4-1 with TRBJ1-3; D may be TRBD1 (5 bases). V shed 3 bases and J shed 4 bases, with 16 bases lying between them. Germline V CDR1 and CDR2: MGHRA, YSYEKL. CDR3 length equals 16 residues. The CDR3 loop is CASSHIGVGVGNTIYF. DNA of the CDR3: TGCGCCAGCAGCCACATCGGAGTAGGGGTCGGAAACACCATATATTTT.

The rearrangement uses TRBV5-3 and TRBJ2-1, with 15 bases aligning to TRBD2. TRBV5-3 qualifies as an ORF whose function is uncertain. The CDR3 is 16 residues long. J was trimmed by 3 bases and V by 3 bases; bases with no gene match: 1. DNA of the CDR3: TGTGCCAGAAGCTGGGGACTAGCGGGGGGCTACAATGAGCAGTTCTTC. As protein: CARSWGLAGGYNEQFF.

The chain has TRBV5-1 and TRBJ2-6; tentative D call: TRBD1 (6 bases). CDR1 SGHRS and CDR2 YFSETQ come from the germline V gene. This CDR3 region has 15 residues. V lost 2 bases, J lost 1 base, and 7 bases lay in between. The chain's CDR3 is CASSFQGSGANVLTF. The CDR3 nucleotides read TGCGCCAGCAGCTTCCAGGGGTCTGGGGCCAACGTCCTGACTTTC.

This sequence joins TRBV13 and TRBJ2-2, with TRBD2 identical over 8 bases. Germline CDR1 PRHDT, CDR2 FYEKMQ (reference sequence). The CDR3 runs to 16 residues. Trimming removed 9 bases from V and 1 base from J; junction bases left unmatched: 10. The CDR3 DNA sequence: TGTGCCAGTACCTTCGGTCTAGCGGGGAACACCGGGGAGCTGTTTTTT. Encoded protein: CASTFGLAGNTGELFF.

The chain joins TRBV4-2 to TRBJ1-5; D unclear. Germline CDR1 and CDR2: LGHNA and YNFKEQ. This CDR3 region has 15 residues. With 0 bases removed from V and 7 bases from J, the gap between germline ends came to 13 bases. This chain's CDR3 is CASSQDSGTGQPQHF. Here the CDR3 DNA reads TGTGCCAGCAGCCAAGATAGCGGAACGGGGCAGCCCCAGCATTTT.

V gene TRBV2 combines with J gene TRBJ2-3; a weak D match, TRBD2 (6 bases). Trimming removed 4 bases at V and 10 bases at J, with 15 bases between. The CDR3 has 13 residues. Germline V CDR1 and CDR2: SNHLY, FYNNEI. DNA for the CDR3: TGTGCCAGCAGTGTTCCTAGAGCGGGCGCGCAGTATTTT. It translates to CASSVPRAGAQYF.

The chain employs TRBV19 and TRBJ2-1; no reliable D call. V lost 7 bases to trimming and J lost 5 bases, with 12 bases between them. The CDR3 is made up of 13 amino acids. Germline CDR1 is LNHDA and CDR2 is SQIVND (reference sequence). CDR3 nucleotide sequence: TGTGCCAGTAACATGAAAGCGCACAATGAGCAGTTCTTC. Translated, it gives CASNMKAHNEQFF.

This clone was recorded once. This chain joins TRBV5-6 and TRBJ1-2, with D tentatively TRBD1 (5 bases). The CDR3 spans 14 residues. V was cut by 0 bases and J by 7 bases, with 13 bases left in between. From germline, CDR1 is SGHDT and CDR2 YYEEEE. CDR3 DNA: TGTGCCAGCAGCTTGGTGGGGCTTAGAGCTGGCTACACCTTC. Its translation: CASSLVGLRAGYTF.